These 25 T cell receptor beta chains came from one sample sequenced in a study of blood T cell repertoires in COVID-19. TCRdb's copy holds only in-frame clones and misses some; the assay was immunoSEQ multiplex PCR. The sample lists some 200,000 clones; about 86% were seen once. The sample comprised peripheral blood. The receptors were sampled from a man aged 25 to 40 with active or convalescent COVID-19.

The chain employs TRBV7-8 and TRBJ2-4; perhaps TRBD1 as D (6 bases). The CDR3 consists of 20 residues. V was clipped by 2 bases and J by 0 bases, with 23 bases between them. Germline values: CDR1 SGHVS, CDR2 FQNEAQ. CDR3 DNA: TGTGCCAGCAGCTTACGATGGAATCCAGGGGACCCCTTAGCCAAAAACATTCAGTACTTC. As protein: CASSLRWNPGDPLAKNIQYF.

This sequence joins TRBV4-3 and TRBJ1-2; 9 bases agree with TRBD1. Germline V gene sequence: CDR1 LGHNA, CDR2 YSLEER. J was trimmed by 8 bases and V by 4 bases; bases with no gene match: 8. This CDR3 spans 14 amino acids. The CDR3 DNA is TGCGCCAGCAGCCCAGGGGGGACAGGGAACGGCTACACCTTC. Protein product: CASSPGGTGNGYTF.

The rearrangement uses TRBV29-1 and TRBJ2-7; 7 nucleotides line up with TRBD1. Trimming at V came to 7 bases and at J to 0 bases, leaving 6 bases not matched to a gene. Looked up from germline, CDR1 is SQVTM and CDR2 is ANQGSEA. CDR3 length: 13 residues. The CDR3 region has the DNA TGCAGCGCAGACGGGGACAGCTCCTACGAGCAGTACTTC. It translates to CSADGDSSYEQYF.

J is TRBJ1-6 and V is TRBV7-6; maybe TRBD1 (6 bases). The CDR3 spans 14 residues. The V gene lost 5 bases and the J gene lost 5 bases, with 10 bases spanning the gap. Germline lookup yields CDR1 SGHVS and CDR2 FNYEAQ. The CDR3 sequence: CASSATGDNSPLHF. CDR3 bases: TGTGCCAGCAGCGCGACAGGAGATAATTCACCCCTCCACTTT.

This clone was seen just once. V gene TRBV20-1 combines with J gene TRBJ1-2; D is perhaps TRBD1 (6 bases). The CDR3 has 9 amino acids. The ends were cut back, 6 bases at V and 13 bases at J, with 12 bases in the middle. Germline V lookup: CDR1 DFQATT, CDR2 SNEGSKA (reference sequence). Written as DNA, the CDR3 is TGCAGTGCCGAATTGGGGGCCACCTTC. Its protein is CSAELGATF.

J is TRBJ2-7 and V is TRBV4-1; D ambiguous. CDR3 length: 15 residues. Germline values: CDR1 MGHRA, CDR2 YSYEKL. Trimming took 0 bases from V and 4 from J, leaving 13 bases between them. The CDR3 reads CASSQDGSSGYEQYF. The CDR3 DNA reads TGCGCCAGCAGCCAAGATGGGTCTTCCGGGTACGAGCAGTACTTC.

This CDR3 is CASSNMPGGQPQHF. The DNA of the CDR3 is TGTGCCAGTAGTAATATGCCCGGCGGTCAGCCCCAGCATTTT. V is TRBV19 and J is TRBJ1-5; no clear D gene. Looked up from germline, CDR1 is LNHDA and CDR2 is SQIVND (reference sequence). The CDR3 length is 14 residues. V was shortened by 4 bases and J by 6 bases, with 13 bases between the two germline ends.

This clone has only one observation. In DNA form, the CDR3 reads TGTGCCAGCAGTAGTACTAGGGTGAACACTGAAGCTTTCTTT. It is translated as CASSSTRVNTEAFF. V usage is TRBV6-5 and J usage is TRBJ1-1, with D unclear. V was pared by 5 bases and J by 0 bases, with 10 bases between. Germline V lookup: CDR1 MNHEY, CDR2 SVGAGI. This CDR3 is built from 14 residues.

This clone appeared a few times. Here the CDR3 reads CASSSWTGRQTEAFF. Written as DNA, the CDR3 is TGTGCCAGCAGTTCCTGGACAGGGAGACAAACTGAAGCTTTCTTT. The chain uses TRBV5-5 and TRBJ1-1, with 8 bases aligning to TRBD1. This CDR3 has 15 residues. Trimming took 5 bases from V and 5 from J; bases not matched to a gene: 11. From germline, CDR1 is SGHKS and CDR2 YYEKEE (reference sequence). The complete variable domain, with remaining parts taken from reference TRBV5-5 and TRBJ1-1, reads DAGVTQSPTHLIKTRGQQVTLRCSPISGHKSVSWYQQVLGQGPQFIFQYYEKEERGRGNFPDRFSARQFPNYSSELNVNALLLGDSALYLCASSSWTGRQTEAFFGQGTRLTVV.

The CDR3 DNA reads TGTGCCAGCAGCTTACTACTAGCAAACAATGAGCAGTTCTTC. Translating gives CASSLLLANNEQFF. The chain employs TRBV7-2 and TRBJ2-1; D might be TRBD2 (6 bases). The CDR3 is 14 amino acids. The V gene's germline CDR1 is SGHTA and CDR2 FQGNSA. Trimming pared 2 bases from V and 5 bases from J, leaving 10 bases between.

The chain uses TRBV4-1 and TRBJ2-4, with D unresolved. CDR1 and CDR2 (germline): MGHRA, YSYEKL. Trimming shortened V by 3 bases and J by 4 bases, and 7 bases separated the two germline ends. The CDR3 has 13 residues. The CDR3 loop reads CASSQAAKNIQYF. Written as DNA, the CDR3 is TGCGCCAGCAGCCAGGCGGCGAAAAACATTCAGTACTTC.

The rearrangement joins TRBV29-1 to TRBJ1-1; D is uncertain. With 5 bases removed from V and 0 bases from J, the gap between germline ends came to 13 bases. Per the germline V gene, CDR1 is SQVTM and CDR2 is ANQGSEA. CDR3 length: 14 residues. CDR3 sequence (DNA): TGCAGCGTTAGTCCTGAGATCATGAACACTGAAGCTTTCTTT. Its translation is CSVSPEIMNTEAFF.

V usage is TRBV19 and J usage is TRBJ2-7, with 7 bases lining up with TRBD2. V was pared by 5 bases and J by 1 base, with 8 bases of the junction left unmatched. This CDR3 region has 15 residues. The germline V gene encodes CDR1 LNHDA and CDR2 SQIVND (reference sequence). For the CDR3, the DNA is TGTGCCAGTAGTCCGTCGACTAGCCGATCCTACGAGCAGTACTTC. Its translation: CASSPSTSRSYEQYF.

There are a few counts of this clone. The chain has TRBV5-5 and TRBJ2-5; 7 bases align to TRBD1. The germline CDR1 and CDR2 sequences are SGHKS and YYEKEE (reference sequence). The trim removed 4 bases at V and 3 bases at J, leaving 12 bases unmatched. The CDR3 contains 16 residues. In nucleotides, the CDR3 is TGTGCCAGCAGCACCTACCTGGGACAGCTAGAAGAGACCCAGTACTTC. Its translation is CASSTYLGQLEETQYF.

This clone was observed a few times. V is TRBV5-8 and J is TRBJ2-7; perhaps TRBD1 as D (6 bases). The CDR3 runs to 15 residues. Trimming cost V 2 bases and J 0 bases, with 12 bases left between them. Germline CDR1 reads SGHTS; CDR2 reads YDEGEE. The CDR3 is CASSLGTLSSYEQYV. The CDR3 DNA sequence: TGTGCCAGCAGCTTAGGGACACTGAGCTCCTACGAGCAGTACGTC.

V usage is TRBV19 and J usage is TRBJ2-1, with 10 bases that match TRBD2. J was trimmed by 4 bases and V by 4 bases; bases with no gene match: 4. The CDR3 is 15 amino acids. Germline V gives CDR1 LNHDA, CDR2 SQIVND (reference sequence). In DNA, the CDR3 is TGTGCCAGTAGTAGTGGACTAGCGGATTACAATGAGCAGTTCTTC. Residues: CASSSGLADYNEQFF.

A single count supports this clone. The chain carries TRBV6-5 and TRBJ2-3, with TRBD2 identical over 7 bases. Germline values: CDR1 MNHEY, CDR2 SVGAGI. The trim removed 2 bases at V and 5 bases at J, leaving 7 bases unmatched. The CDR3 has 15 residues. The CDR3 region is CASSYGGGPQDTQYF. CDR3 nucleotide sequence: TGTGCCAGCAGTTACGGGGGAGGGCCGCAAGATACGCAGTATTTT.

The chain carries TRBV11-3 and TRBJ1-1, with a weak D call TRBD1 (5 bases). The CDR3 extends over 15 amino acids. V was pared by 2 bases and J by 0 bases, with 10 bases between. Germline lookup yields CDR1 SGHNT and CDR2 YENEEA. CDR3 residues: CASSLIGVMNTEAFF. CDR3 DNA sequence: TGTGCCAGCAGCTTAATAGGGGTCATGAACACTGAAGCTTTCTTT.

This rearrangement joins TRBV25-1 to TRBJ1-2, with D perhaps TRBD1 (5 bases). CDR1 is MGHDK, CDR2 SYGVNS, per germline. The CDR3 runs 12 residues. V lost 7 bases and J 4 bases, leaving 10 bases between the germline ends. CDR3 DNA sequence: TGTGCCAGCAATCTCGGGGGCTATGGCTACACCTTC. Translating it yields CASNLGGYGYTF.

The chain is built from TRBV27 and TRBJ1-5; D may be TRBD1 (6 bases). The CDR3 contains 15 residues. CDR1 is MNHEY and CDR2 is SMNVEV in the germline V gene (reference sequence). V lost 0 bases and J 7 bases, leaving 13 bases between the germline ends. The CDR3 bases are TGTGCCAGCAGTTTATCAGGGGGTAAGGAACAGCCCCAGCATTTT. Translated: CASSLSGGKEQPQHF.

The CDR3 is CASSRPLAGGPNEQFF. CDR3 nucleotides: TGTGCCAGTAGTCGCCCCCTAGCGGGAGGACCCAATGAGCAGTTCTTC. This rearrangement joins TRBV19 to TRBJ2-1; 11 bases map to TRBD2. In germline, CDR1 is LNHDA, CDR2 SQIVND (reference sequence). The CDR3 is 16 residues long. The V and J ends lost 5 bases and 6 bases, in that order; junction bases with no gene match: 9.

This clone was observed a single time. The rearrangement joins TRBV14 to TRBJ1-2, with D possibly TRBD1 on 5 matching bases. V dropped 3 bases and J dropped 3 bases, with 8 bases sitting between them. Germline V gene lookup returns CDR1 SGHDN and CDR2 FVKESK. This CDR3 spans 13 amino acids. The CDR3 nucleotides read TGTGCCAGCAGCCAGGGACTACACTATGGCTACACCTTC. This encodes CASSQGLHYGYTF.

The count of this clone is one. The chain is built from TRBV9 and TRBJ2-5; 10 bases align to TRBD1. This CDR3 comprises 16 residues. Germline CDR1 and CDR2: SGDLS and YYNGEE. The ends lost 0 bases at V and 4 bases at J; junction bases unmatched: 6. In DNA, the CDR3 is TGTGCCAGCAGCGTAGGGGGGACAGGGGAAGGAGAGACCCAGTACTTC. Its protein is CASSVGGTGEGETQYF. Full variable domain (remainder filled in from reference TRBV9 and TRBJ2-5): DSGVTQTPKHLITATGQRVTLRCSPRSGDLSVYWYQQSLDQGLQFLIQYYNGEERAKGNILERFSAQQFPDLHSELNLSSLELGDSALYFCASSVGGTGEGETQYFGPGTRLLVL.

V usage is TRBV7-9 and J usage is TRBJ1-2; D not resolved. This CDR3 region has 15 residues. CDR1 SEHNR and CDR2 FQNEAQ come from the germline V gene (reference sequence). V was clipped by 5 bases and J by 0 bases, with 13 bases between them. CDR3 coding DNA: TGTGCCAGCAGCCTAGATGGAGCTACTAACTATGGCTACACCTTC. Its translation: CASSLDGATNYGYTF.

This clone has a single count. The V and J genes are TRBV5-1 and TRBJ1-5; TRBD1 might be the D (5 bases). The CDR3 is 15 residues long. Germline V lookup: CDR1 SGHRS, CDR2 YFSETQ. V gave up 4 bases and J gave up 0 bases, with 11 bases separating them. CDR3 protein: CASSATDPSNQPQHF. The CDR3 region has the DNA TGCGCCAGCAGCGCGACAGACCCTAGCAATCAGCCCCAGCATTTT.